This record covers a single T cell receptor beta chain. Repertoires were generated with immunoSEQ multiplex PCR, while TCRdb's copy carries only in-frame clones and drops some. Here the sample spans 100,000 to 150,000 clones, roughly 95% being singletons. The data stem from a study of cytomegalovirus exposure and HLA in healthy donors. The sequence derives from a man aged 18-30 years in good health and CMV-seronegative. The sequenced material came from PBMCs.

In nucleotides, the CDR3 is TGTGCCAGCAGCTTGGAAGGGGCTACTATCTCCTACGAGCAGTACTTC. Amino acid sequence: CASSLEGATISYEQYF. The rearrangement links TRBV5-5 to TRBJ2-7, with a tentative D call TRBD1 (5 bases). V gave up 0 bases and J gave up 0 bases, with 13 bases separating them. The CDR3 has 16 amino acids. Germline V CDR1 and CDR2: SGHKS, YYEKEE (reference sequence).